This record looks at one TCR beta chain sequence and its context. Antigen specificity is unknown. The data derive from a study of cytomegalovirus exposure and HLA in healthy donors. Study overall: The study's early data release held some 85 million unique TCRs from HLA-typed donors.

Study conclusions and caveats: TRBV6-2, TRBV6-3 and some other V segments were unresolvable in 87-base-pair reads. Listed as cytomegalovirus-associated were 150 or so TCR beta chains.

Amplification used 60 Vbeta primers and 13 Jbeta primers. Clones were read by immunoSEQ multiplex PCR, and TCRdb kept only the in-frame ones, dropping some. The profile shows about 160,000 clones, roughly 78% of them singletons. V lost 0 bases, J lost 6 bases, and 5 bases stayed unmatched. Germline V CDR1 and CDR2: SGHVS, FNYEAQ. The CDR3 is 15 residues long. The sample taken for sequencing was PBMCs. The clonotype was recovered from a middle-aged man in good health and CMV-seropositive. The chain uses TRBV7-6 and TRBJ1-1; TRBD1 matches 9 bases. The DNA of the CDR3 is TGTGCCAGCAGCTTAGCGGGACAGGGTCTCTCTGAAGCTTTCTTT. This sequence encodes CASSLAGQGLSEAFF. The full variable domain, its missing parts supplied by reference TRBV7-6 and TRBJ1-1, is GAGVSQSPRYKVTKRGQDVALRCDPISGHVSLYWYRQALGQGPEFLTYFNYEAQQDKSGLPNDRFSAERPEGSISTLTIQRTEQRDSAMYRCASSLAGQGLSEAFFGQGTRLTVV.